The 20 T cell receptor beta chains presented below share a single source sample, sequenced in a study of cytomegalovirus exposure and HLA in healthy donors. This table comes from immunoSEQ multiplex PCR, and its TCRdb copy is limited to in-frame clones, with some not included. This sample has about 150,000 clones, with approximately 90% found just once. Sample: PBMCs. The receptors come from a man aged 18 to 29 in good health and CMV-seronegative.

The gene calls are TRBV10-2 and TRBJ2-2; D not certain. Germline V gene lookup returns CDR1 WSHSY and CDR2 SAAADI. The CDR3 is 13 amino acids. Trimming removed 4 bases at V and 3 bases at J, with 6 bases between. The CDR3 reads CASSATDTGELFF. The CDR3, as DNA: TGCGCCAGCAGTGCAACAGACACCGGGGAGCTGTTTTTT.

About this clone itself: Other DNA sequences from this sample encode an identical CDR3 as well. CDR3 sequence: CASSLGGSNTGELFF. The CDR3 DNA reads as TGTGCCAGCAGTCTGGGGGGTTCTAACACCGGGGAGCTGTTTTTT. The chain recombines TRBV11-3 with TRBJ2-2, with a possible D match to TRBD2 (6 bases). V dropped 6 bases and J dropped 2 bases, with 13 bases sitting between them. Germline CDR1 SGHNT, CDR2 YENEEA. The CDR3 loop spans 15 amino acids.

This clone showed up just once. The V call is TRBV7-9, the J call TRBJ1-5, with D possibly matching TRBD1 (5 bases). Germline V CDR1 and CDR2: SEHNR, FQNEAQ (reference sequence). The CDR3 totals 15 residues. With 5 bases removed from V and 4 bases from J, the gap between germline ends came to 15 bases. CDR3 sequence reads: CASSDAAQGNQPQHF. CDR3 bases: TGTGCCAGCAGCGATGCGGCCCAGGGTAATCAGCCCCAGCATTTT.

This chain uses TRBV7-2 with TRBJ2-3; TRBD1 aligns across 7 bases. Unmatched junction bases numbered 4, after V lost 0 bases and J lost 1 base. This CDR3 contains 16 residues. From germline, CDR1 is SGHTA and CDR2 FQGNSA. This CDR3 reads CASSLASTGGTDTQYF. CDR3 coding DNA: TGTGCCAGCAGCTTAGCGTCCACAGGGGGCACAGATACGCAGTATTTT. Filled out from reference TRBV7-2 and TRBJ2-3, the complete variable domain reads GAGVSQSPSNKVTEKGKDVELRCDPISGHTALYWYRQSLGQGLEFLIYFQGNSAPDKSGLPSDRFSAERTGGSVSTLTIQRTQQEDSAVYLCASSLASTGGTDTQYFGPGTRLTVL.

The chain is built from TRBV27 and TRBJ2-3; 7 bases map to TRBD1. V was clipped by 6 bases and J by 10 bases; unmatched bases: 13. This CDR3 region has 14 residues. CDR1 and CDR2 (germline): MNHEY, SMNVEV (reference sequence). CDR3 sequence: CASSQQRQGSAQYF. The CDR3 DNA is TGTGCCAGCAGCCAACAGAGACAGGGTTCAGCGCAGTATTTT.

The chain is built from TRBV27 and TRBJ2-4, with 13 bases identical to TRBD2. The CDR3 has 20 residues. The germline V gene encodes CDR1 MNHEY and CDR2 SMNVEV (reference sequence). The ends lost 7 bases at V and 0 bases at J; junction bases unmatched: 15. The DNA for the CDR3 is TGTGCCAGCACCGCCCCCGGGACTAGCGGGAAAGAGCTAGCCAAAAACATTCAGTACTTC. Its protein product is CASTAPGTSGKELAKNIQYF.

This rearrangement joins TRBV29-1 to TRBJ2-6, with TRBD1 matching 8 bases. Germline CDR1 is SQVTM and CDR2 is ANQGSEA. The V segment lost 6 bases and the J segment 0 bases; nucleotides outside the gene matches: 1. The CDR3 is 14 residues long. The CDR3 protein is CSVQGGSGANVLTF. CDR3 nucleotide sequence: TGCAGCGTACAGGGGGGCTCTGGGGCCAACGTCCTGACTTTC.

V and J are TRBV28 and TRBJ1-2; no firm D call. Germline values: CDR1 MDHEN, CDR2 SYDVKM. V was trimmed by 5 bases and J by 7 bases, leaving 11 bases between them. The CDR3 length is 12 residues. The CDR3 DNA is TGTGCCAGCAGTACCACAGCGGTTGGCTACACCTTC. Protein product: CASSTTAVGYTF.

The chain has TRBV27 and TRBJ1-2; a weak D match, TRBD1 (5 bases). V shed 5 bases and J shed 8 bases, with 18 bases lying between them. The CDR3 consists of 14 residues. Per the germline V gene, CDR1 is MNHEY and CDR2 is SMNVEV (reference sequence). CDR3 nucleotides: TGTGCCAGCAGTCCAACTCAAGCGGGGGAGGGCTACACCTTC. Translated, it gives CASSPTQAGEGYTF.

The chain has TRBV13 and TRBJ2-1; 12 bases align to TRBD2. The CDR3 sequence is 19 residues long. CDR1 and CDR2 (germline): PRHDT, FYEKMQ (reference sequence). The V segment lost 1 base and the J segment 1 base; nucleotides outside the gene matches: 8. CDR3 in amino acids: CASSLERLAGVDSYNEQFF. Here the CDR3 DNA reads TGTGCCAGCAGCTTAGAGAGACTAGCGGGAGTCGATTCCTACAATGAGCAGTTCTTC.

Remarks on this clone: In the same sample, other DNA sequences code for this CDR3. V is TRBV28 and J is TRBJ1-2, with D possibly TRBD1 on 6 matching bases. There are 13 residues in the CDR3. Germline V gene lookup returns CDR1 MDHEN and CDR2 SYDVKM. V was clipped by 3 bases and J by 6 bases, with 11 bases between them. CDR3 nucleotides: TGTGCCAGCAGTTTTCGGGGGGCGGATGGCTACACCTTC. Amino acid sequence: CASSFRGADGYTF.

The gene calls are TRBV7-8 and TRBJ2-7; 7 bases match TRBD2. Germline loops: CDR1 SGHVS, CDR2 FQNEAQ. Trimming removed 8 bases from V and 3 bases from J; junction bases left unmatched: 16. The CDR3 extends over 16 amino acids. The CDR3 region has the DNA TGTGCCAGCGGGGAGGGCGGAAGAGGAGTCGGCTACGAGCAGTACTTC. Translated: CASGEGGRGVGYEQYF.

This chain joins TRBV5-1 and TRBJ2-1; a weak D match, TRBD1 (6 bases). Germline lookup yields CDR1 SGHRS and CDR2 YFSETQ. The CDR3 has 15 amino acids. Trimming removed 5 bases from V and 6 bases from J, with 18 bases in between. CDR3 sequence (DNA): TGCGCCAGCAGTCTGACAGGTTCGGGCGTCAATGAGCAGTTCTTC. It is translated as CASSLTGSGVNEQFF.

The chain joins TRBV28 to TRBJ2-7; possibly TRBD2 for D (5 bases). This CDR3 comprises 13 residues. In germline, CDR1 is MDHEN, CDR2 SYDVKM. V lost 5 bases to trimming and J lost 3 bases, with 11 bases between them. CDR3 nucleotide sequence: TGTGCCAGCAGTCTGGCCGGGATCTACGAGCAGTACGTC. It is translated as CASSLAGIYEQYV.

The J gene is TRBJ2-2, the V gene TRBV27; 9 bases align to TRBD1. Per germline, CDR1 MNHEY and CDR2 SMNVEV (reference sequence). The CDR3 extends over 16 amino acids. Unmatched junction bases numbered 5, after V lost 3 bases and J lost 3 bases. CDR3 DNA: TGTGCCAGCAGTTTTAGGGGACAGGGCGACACCGGGGAGCTGTTTTTT. Translating it yields CASSFRGQGDTGELFF.

The chain uses TRBV7-8 and TRBJ2-3; 9 nucleotides line up with TRBD2. Germline CDR1 and CDR2: SGHVS and FQNEAQ. The CDR3 is 17 residues long. V shed 1 base and J 4 bases; nucleotides not matched to a gene: 9. The CDR3 DNA reads TGTGCCAGCAGCTTAGAGGAGCGGGAGGTGACGCCAGATACGCAGTATTTT. Its translation: CASSLEEREVTPDTQYF.

The CDR3 DNA is TGTGCCAGTCAAAGCGATCAGGGGGAGCAGTACGTC. Its translation is CASQSDQGEQYV. The chain links TRBV27 to TRBJ2-7; D possibly corresponds to TRBD1 (6 bases). V lost 9 bases and J lost 7, with 16 bases in between. The CDR3 runs to 12 residues. Germline CDR1 MNHEY, CDR2 SMNVEV (reference sequence).

Only one count was recorded for this clone. V is TRBV7-9 and J is TRBJ1-3, with 7 bases that match TRBD1. Trimming cost V 10 bases and J 0 bases; bases outside gene matches: 12. The CDR3 length is 16 residues. Germline V lookup: CDR1 SEHNR, CDR2 FQNEAQ (reference sequence). The CDR3 region is CAIHFAGTVSGNTIYF. In DNA, the CDR3 is TGTGCCATCCATTTTGCGGGGACAGTCTCTGGAAACACCATATATTTT.

This chain links TRBV4-1 with TRBJ1-1, with no clear D. Germline lookup yields CDR1 MGHRA and CDR2 YSYEKL. V lost 1 base, J lost 5 bases, and 8 bases lay in between. There are 13 residues in the CDR3. CDR3 bases: TGCGCCAGCAGCCAAGTGGAGGGTACTGAAGCTTTCTTT. Amino acid sequence: CASSQVEGTEAFF.

This chain connects TRBV5-1 to TRBJ1-2; TRBD1 aligns across 8 bases. Germline V gives CDR1 SGHRS, CDR2 YFSETQ. Trimming removed 4 bases from V and 5 bases from J; junction bases left unmatched: 10. The CDR3 has 15 residues. The CDR3 protein is CASSDPLTGDYGYTF. CDR3 nucleotides: TGCGCCAGCAGCGATCCCTTGACAGGGGATTATGGCTACACCTTC.